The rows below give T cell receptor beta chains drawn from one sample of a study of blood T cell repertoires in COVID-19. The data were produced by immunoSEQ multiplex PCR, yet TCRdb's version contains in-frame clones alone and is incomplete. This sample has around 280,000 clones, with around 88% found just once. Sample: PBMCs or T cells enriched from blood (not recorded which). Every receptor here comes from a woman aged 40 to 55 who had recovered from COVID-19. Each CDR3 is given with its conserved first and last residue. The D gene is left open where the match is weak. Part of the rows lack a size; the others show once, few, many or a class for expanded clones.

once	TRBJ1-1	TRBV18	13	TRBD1	CASSQGDRGTAFF	TGTGCCAGCTCACAGGGGGACAGGGGTACAGCTTTCTTT
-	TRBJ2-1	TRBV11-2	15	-	CASSPDPVVDNEQFF	TGTGCCAGCAGCCCCGATCCGGTAGTGGACAATGAGCAGTTCTTC
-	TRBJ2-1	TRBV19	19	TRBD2	CASRPPSGRARESSDEQFF	TGTGCCAGTAGACCCCCTAGCGGGAGGGCCAGAGAATCTTCGGATGAGCAGTTCTTC
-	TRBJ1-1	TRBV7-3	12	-	CASRIRNTEAFF	TGTGCCAGCAGAATCAGGAACACTGAAGCTTTCTTT
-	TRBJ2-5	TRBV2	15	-	CASSATLGSRETQYF	TGTGCCAGCAGTGCAACTCTAGGGAGTAGGGAGACCCAGTACTTC
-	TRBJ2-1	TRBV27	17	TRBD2	CASSPYGASGRVNEQFF	TGTGCCAGCAGTCCCTATGGGGCTAGCGGGAGGGTAAATGAGCAGTTCTTC
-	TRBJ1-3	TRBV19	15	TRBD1	CATLDRGTVRNTIYF	TGTGCCACCCTGGACAGGGGGACTGTACGAAACACCATATATTTT
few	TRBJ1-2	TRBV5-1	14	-	CASSADRILYGYTF	TGCGCCAGCAGCGCTGACAGGATCCTCTATGGCTACACCTTC
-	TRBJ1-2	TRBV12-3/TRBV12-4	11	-	CASSDRSGYTF	TGTGCCAGCAGTGACAGAAGTGGCTACACCTTC
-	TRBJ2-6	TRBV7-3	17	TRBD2	CASSSGGGTPGANVLTF	TGTGCCAGCAGCTCGGGCGGGGGGACGCCTGGGGCCAACGTCCTGACTTTC
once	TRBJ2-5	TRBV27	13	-	CASSRVEKETQYF	TGTGCCAGCAGCAGGGTTGAAAAAGAGACCCAGTACTTC
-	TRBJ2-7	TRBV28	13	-	CASSSRTVYEQYF	TGTGCCAGCAGTTCTCGGACAGTTTACGAGCAGTACTTC
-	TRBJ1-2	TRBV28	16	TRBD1	CASLGDRGPAGYGYTF	TGTGCCAGCCTCGGGGACAGAGGACCGGCAGGATATGGCTACACCTTC
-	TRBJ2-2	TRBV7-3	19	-	CASSQLGQTAGMWTGELFF	TGTGCCAGCAGCCAATTAGGACAGACCGCAGGGATGTGGACCGGGGAGCTGTTTTTT
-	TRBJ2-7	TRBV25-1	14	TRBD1	CASSVTGGAYEQYF	TGTGCCAGCAGTGTTACAGGGGGAGCCTACGAGCAGTACTTC
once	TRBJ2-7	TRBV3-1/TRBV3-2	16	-	CASSQDWVGGGGEQYF	TGTGCCAGCAGCCAAGATTGGGTTGGGGGCGGCGGCGAGCAGTACTTC
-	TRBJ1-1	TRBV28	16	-	CASSPQGWRSNTEAFF	TGTGCCAGCAGTCCACAGGGTTGGAGGTCGAACACTGAAGCTTTCTTT
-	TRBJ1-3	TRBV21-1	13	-	CASSKDSVHTIYF	TGTGCCAGCAGCAAAGACAGTGTGCACACCATATATTTT
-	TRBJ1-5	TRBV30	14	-	CAWSVLGRHQPQHF	TGTGCCTGGAGTGTACTGGGGAGGCATCAGCCCCAGCATTTT
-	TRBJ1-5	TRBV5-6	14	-	CASSEGQLPQPQHF	TGTGCCAGCAGCGAGGGCCAGCTTCCTCAGCCCCAGCATTTT
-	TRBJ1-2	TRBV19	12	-	CASSSTGLGYTF	TGTGCCAGTAGTTCTACAGGGTTGGGCTACACCTTC
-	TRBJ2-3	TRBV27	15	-	CASSGPGLNTDTQYF	TGTGCCAGCAGTGGACCGGGACTTAACACAGATACGCAGTATTTT
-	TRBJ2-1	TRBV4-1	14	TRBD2	CASRRLAGVGEQFF	TGCGCCAGCAGGAGACTAGCGGGAGTTGGGGAGCAGTTCTTC
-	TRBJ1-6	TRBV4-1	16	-	CASSRDLSSYNSPLHF	TGCGCCAGCAGCAGGGACTTAAGCTCCTATAATTCACCCCTCCACTTT
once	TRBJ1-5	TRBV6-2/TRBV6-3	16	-	CASSYWSTEQGQPQHF	TGTGCCAGCAGTTACTGGTCGACAGAGCAGGGTCAGCCCCAGCATTTT
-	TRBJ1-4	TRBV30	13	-	CAWRGGFTGGLFF	TGTGCCTGGAGGGGGGGGTTTACCGGAGGACTGTTTTTT
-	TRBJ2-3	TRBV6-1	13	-	CASSEVTFDTQYF	TGTGCCAGCAGTGAAGTCACATTCGATACGCAGTATTTT
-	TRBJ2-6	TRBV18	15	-	CASSPPWAGANVLTF	TGTGCCAGCTCACCCCCTTGGGCGGGGGCCAACGTCCTGACTTTC
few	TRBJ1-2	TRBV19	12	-	CASRGRNPGYTF	TGTGCCAGTAGGGGGAGGAATCCTGGCTACACCTTC
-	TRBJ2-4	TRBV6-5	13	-	CASTVEGWDIQYF	TGTGCCAGCACGGTGGAGGGATGGGACATTCAGTACTTC
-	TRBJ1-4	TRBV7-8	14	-	CASSSLGRTEKLFF	TGTGCCAGCAGCTCCCTGGGGCGTACTGAAAAACTGTTTTTT
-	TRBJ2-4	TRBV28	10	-	CATLKNIQYF	TGTGCCACCCTCAAAAACATTCAGTACTTC
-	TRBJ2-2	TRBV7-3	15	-	CASSLSGTNTGELFF	TGTGCCAGCAGCTTAAGCGGGACCAACACCGGGGAGCTGTTTTTT
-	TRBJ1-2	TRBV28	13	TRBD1	CASNPSGQGIYTF	TGTGCCAGCAATCCCTCGGGACAGGGGATCTACACCTTC
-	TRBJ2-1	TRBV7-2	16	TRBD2	CASSLVGTSGYNEQFF	TGTGCCAGCAGCTTAGTTGGGACTAGCGGGTACAATGAGCAGTTCTTC
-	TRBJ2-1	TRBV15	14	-	CATSREPGYNEQFF	TGTGCCACCAGCAGAGAGCCGGGTTACAATGAGCAGTTCTTC
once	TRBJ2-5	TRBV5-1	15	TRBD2	CASSFIGGVQETQYF	TGCGCCAGCAGCTTCATTGGGGGGGTACAAGAGACCCAGTACTTC
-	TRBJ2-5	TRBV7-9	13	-	CASSFSGVETQYF	TGTGCCAGCAGCTTCTCCGGGGTCGAGACCCAGTACTTC
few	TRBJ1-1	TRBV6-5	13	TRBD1	CASSFRGLTEAFF	TGTGCCAGCAGTTTCAGGGGGCTCACTGAAGCTTTCTTT
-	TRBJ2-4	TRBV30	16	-	CAWSPRQVVAKNIQYF	TGTGCCTGGAGTCCAAGACAGGTGGTAGCCAAAAACATTCAGTACTTC
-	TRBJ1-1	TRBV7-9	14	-	CASSPPGVGTEAFF	TGTGCCAGCAGCCCTCCCGGGGTGGGAACTGAAGCTTTCTTT
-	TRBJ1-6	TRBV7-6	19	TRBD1	CASSLIGTGGNGVGSPLHF	TGTGCCAGCAGCTTAATCGGGACAGGGGGCAATGGAGTCGGGTCACCCCTCCACTTT
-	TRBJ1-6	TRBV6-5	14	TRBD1	CAILTGGYNSPLHF	TGTGCCATCTTGACAGGGGGCTATAATTCACCCCTCCACTTT
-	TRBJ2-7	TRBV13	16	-	CASSHSGQGYSYEQYF	TGTGCCAGCAGCCACTCAGGGCAAGGGTACTCCTACGAGCAGTACTTC
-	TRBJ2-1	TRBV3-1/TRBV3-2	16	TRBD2	CASSPRGSSGTIEQFF	TGTGCCAGCAGCCCGAGGGGGTCTAGCGGGACTATTGAGCAGTTCTTC
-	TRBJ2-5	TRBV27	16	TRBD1	CASSPRQGASWETQYF	TGTGCCAGCAGCCCGAGACAGGGGGCTTCGTGGGAGACCCAGTACTTC
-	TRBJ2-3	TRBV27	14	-	CASRRGPGTDTQYF	TGTGCCAGCAGGCGGGGCCCAGGGACAGATACGCAGTATTTT
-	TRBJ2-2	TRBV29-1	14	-	CSLHAAGPTGELFF	TGCAGCCTCCATGCGGCGGGTCCCACCGGGGAGCTGTTTTTT
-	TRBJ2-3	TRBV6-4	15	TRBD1	CASSGDRGRQDTQYF	TGTGCCAGCAGTGGGGACAGGGGGCGGCAGGATACGCAGTATTTT
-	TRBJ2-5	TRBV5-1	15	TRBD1	CASSFGTGGRETQYF	TGCGCCAGCAGCTTCGGGACAGGGGGCCGGGAGACCCAGTACTTC
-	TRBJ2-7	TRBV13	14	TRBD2	CASSLGLAGVEQYF	TGTGCCAGCAGCTTAGGGCTAGCGGGAGTCGAGCAGTACTTC
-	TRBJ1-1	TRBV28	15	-	CASSFTGGGGTEAFF	TGTGCCAGCAGTTTCACTGGGGGAGGCGGCACTGAAGCTTTCTTT
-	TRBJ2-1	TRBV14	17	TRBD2	CASSLGLAGGPYNEQFF	TGTGCCAGCAGCCTCGGACTAGCGGGAGGACCCTACAATGAGCAGTTCTTC
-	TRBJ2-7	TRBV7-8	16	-	CASSQERSGTSYEQYF	TGTGCCAGCAGCCAGGAGCGTAGCGGTACTTCCTACGAGCAGTACTTC
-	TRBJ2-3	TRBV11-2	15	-	CASSLQGAGTDTQYF	TGTGCCAGCAGCTTACAGGGCGCCGGCACAGATACGCAGTATTTT
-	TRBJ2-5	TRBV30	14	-	CAWSAAGFSETQYF	TGTGCCTGGAGCGCGGCGGGGTTTAGCGAGACCCAGTACTTC
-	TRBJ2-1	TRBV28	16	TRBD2	CASSQRLSGRVNEQFF	TGTGCCAGCAGTCAGAGACTTAGCGGGAGGGTCAATGAGCAGTTCTTC
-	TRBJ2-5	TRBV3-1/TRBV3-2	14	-	CASKRQAQQETQYF	TGTGCCAGCAAGCGACAGGCACAACAAGAGACCCAGTACTTC
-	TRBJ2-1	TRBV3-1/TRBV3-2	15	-	CASSQEVTRRNEQFF	TGTGCCAGCAGCCAAGAAGTGACTAGGAGGAATGAGCAGTTCTTC
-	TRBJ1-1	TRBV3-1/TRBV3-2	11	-	CASSQPGEAFF	TGTGCCAGCAGCCAACCGGGTGAAGCTTTCTTT